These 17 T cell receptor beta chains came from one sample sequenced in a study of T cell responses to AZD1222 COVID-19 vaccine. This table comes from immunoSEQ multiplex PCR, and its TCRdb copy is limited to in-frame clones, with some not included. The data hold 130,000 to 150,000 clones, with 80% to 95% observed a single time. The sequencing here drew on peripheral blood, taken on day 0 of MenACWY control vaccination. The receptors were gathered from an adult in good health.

Written as DNA, the CDR3 is TGCGCCAGCAGCTTGGCACGGGATACGCAGTATTTT. This encodes CASSLARDTQYF. This chain links TRBV5-1 with TRBJ2-3; no firm D call. Germline loops: CDR1 SGHRS, CDR2 YFSETQ. Trimming left V 0 bases short and J 6 bases short, with 5 bases between. This CDR3 spans 12 amino acids.

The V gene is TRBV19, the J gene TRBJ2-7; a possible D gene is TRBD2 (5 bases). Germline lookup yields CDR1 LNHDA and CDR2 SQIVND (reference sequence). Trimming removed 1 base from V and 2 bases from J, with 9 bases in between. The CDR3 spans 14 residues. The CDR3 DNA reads TGTGCCAGTAGTATAGCTGAGGGCGCCTACGAGCAGTACTTC. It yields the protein CASSIAEGAYEQYF.

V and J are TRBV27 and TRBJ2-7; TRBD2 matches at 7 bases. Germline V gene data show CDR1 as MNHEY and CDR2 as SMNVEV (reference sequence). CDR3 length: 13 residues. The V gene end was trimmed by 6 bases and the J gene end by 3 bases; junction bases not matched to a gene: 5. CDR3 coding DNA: TGTGCCAGCAGAAGGGACTACAACTACGAGCAGTACTTC. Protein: CASRRDYNYEQYF.

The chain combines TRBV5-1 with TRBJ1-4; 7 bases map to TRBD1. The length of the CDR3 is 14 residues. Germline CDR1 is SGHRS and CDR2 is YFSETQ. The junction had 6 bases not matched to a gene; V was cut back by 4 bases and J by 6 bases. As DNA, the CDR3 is TGCGCCAGCAGCCGGGGACAGATCGATGAAAAACTGTTTTTT. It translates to CASSRGQIDEKLFF.

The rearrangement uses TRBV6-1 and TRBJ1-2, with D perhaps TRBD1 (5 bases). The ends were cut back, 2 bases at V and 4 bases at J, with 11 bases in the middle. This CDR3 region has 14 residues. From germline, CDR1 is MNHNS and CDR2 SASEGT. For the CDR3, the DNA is TGTGCCAGCAGTGAATTTCGGGGGAGCTATGGCTACACCTTC. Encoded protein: CASSEFRGSYGYTF.

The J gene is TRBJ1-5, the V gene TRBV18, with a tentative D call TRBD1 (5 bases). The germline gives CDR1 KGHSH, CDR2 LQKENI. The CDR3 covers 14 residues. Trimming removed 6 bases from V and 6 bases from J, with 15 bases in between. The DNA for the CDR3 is TGTGCCAGCTCCGACGGGGGAACCCCTCAGCCCCAGCATTTT. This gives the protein CASSDGGTPQPQHF.

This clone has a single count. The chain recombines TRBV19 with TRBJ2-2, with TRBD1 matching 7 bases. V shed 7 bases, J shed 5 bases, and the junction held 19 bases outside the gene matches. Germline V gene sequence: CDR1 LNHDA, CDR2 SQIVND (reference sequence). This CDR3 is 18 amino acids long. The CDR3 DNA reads TGTGCCAGTACCCCAAGGGGGCCATTTAATGGGAAAACCGGGGAGCTGTTTTTT. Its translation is CASTPRGPFNGKTGELFF.

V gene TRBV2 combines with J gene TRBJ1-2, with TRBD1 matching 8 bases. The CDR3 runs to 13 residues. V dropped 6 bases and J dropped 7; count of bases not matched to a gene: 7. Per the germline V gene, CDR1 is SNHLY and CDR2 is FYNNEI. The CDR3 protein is CASSVDRGSGYTF. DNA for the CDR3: TGTGCCAGCAGCGTTGACAGGGGTAGTGGCTACACCTTC. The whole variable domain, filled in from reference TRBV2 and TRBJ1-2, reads EPEVTQTPSHQVTQMGQEVILRCVPISNHLYFYWYRQILGQKVEFLVSFYNNEISEKSEIFDDQFSVERPDGSNFTLKIRSTKLEDSAMYFCASSVDRGSGYTFGSGTRLTVV.

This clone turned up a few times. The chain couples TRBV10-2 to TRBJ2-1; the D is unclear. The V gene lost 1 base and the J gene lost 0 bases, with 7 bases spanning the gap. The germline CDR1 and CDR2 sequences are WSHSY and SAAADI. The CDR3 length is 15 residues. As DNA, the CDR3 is TGCGCCAGCAGTGAGTGGCAGAGCTCCTACAATGAGCAGTTCTTC. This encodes CASSEWQSSYNEQFF.

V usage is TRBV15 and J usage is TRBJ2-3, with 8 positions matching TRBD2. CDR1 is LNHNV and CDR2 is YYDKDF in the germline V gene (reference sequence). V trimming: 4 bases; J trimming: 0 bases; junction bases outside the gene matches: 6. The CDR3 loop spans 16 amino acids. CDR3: CATSTSGGLSTDTQYF. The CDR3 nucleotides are TGTGCCACCAGCACCAGCGGGGGCCTTAGCACAGATACGCAGTATTTT. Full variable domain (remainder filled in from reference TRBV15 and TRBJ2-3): DAMVIQNPRYQVTQFGKPVTLSCSQTLNHNVMYWYQQKSSQAPKLLFHYYDKDFNNEADTPDNFQSRRPNTSFCFLDIRSPGLGDTAMYLCATSTSGGLSTDTQYFGPGTRLTVL.

The CDR3: CASSPGQGGRNEQFF. The CDR3 nucleotides are TGTGCCAGCAGCCCGGGACAGGGTGGGCGCAATGAGCAGTTCTTC. This chain links TRBV6-6 with TRBJ2-1; 9 bases fit TRBD1. The germline CDR1 and CDR2 sequences are MNHNY and SVGAGI (reference sequence). The CDR3 contains 15 residues. V was pared by 6 bases and J by 6 bases, with 9 bases of the junction left unmatched.

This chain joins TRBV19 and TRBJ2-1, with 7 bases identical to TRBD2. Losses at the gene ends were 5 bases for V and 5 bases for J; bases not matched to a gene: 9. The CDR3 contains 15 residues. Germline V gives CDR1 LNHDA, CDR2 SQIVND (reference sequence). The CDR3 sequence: CASSRPGRGDNEQFF. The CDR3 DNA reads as TGTGCCAGTAGTCGCCCGGGACGGGGGGACAATGAGCAGTTCTTC.

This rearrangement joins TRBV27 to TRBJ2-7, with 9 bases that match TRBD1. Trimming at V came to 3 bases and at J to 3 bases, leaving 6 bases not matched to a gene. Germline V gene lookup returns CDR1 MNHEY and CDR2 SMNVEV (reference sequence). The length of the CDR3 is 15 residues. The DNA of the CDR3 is TGTGCCAGCAGTTTCCCGGGACAGGGACTCTACGAGCAGTACTTC. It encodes CASSFPGQGLYEQYF.

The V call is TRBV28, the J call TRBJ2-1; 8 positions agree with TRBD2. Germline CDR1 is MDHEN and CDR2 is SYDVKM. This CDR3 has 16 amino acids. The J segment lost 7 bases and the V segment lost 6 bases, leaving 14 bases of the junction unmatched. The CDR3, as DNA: TGTGCCAGCAGGTCAGGCGGGAGGCTCCCTCGTAATGAGCAGTTCTTC. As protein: CASRSGGRLPRNEQFF.

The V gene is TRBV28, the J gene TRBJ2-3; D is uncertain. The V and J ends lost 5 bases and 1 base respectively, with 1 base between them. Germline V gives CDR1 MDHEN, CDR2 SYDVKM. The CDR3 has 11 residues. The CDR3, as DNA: TGTGCCAGCAGTCGCACAGATACGCAGTATTTT. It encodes CASSRTDTQYF.

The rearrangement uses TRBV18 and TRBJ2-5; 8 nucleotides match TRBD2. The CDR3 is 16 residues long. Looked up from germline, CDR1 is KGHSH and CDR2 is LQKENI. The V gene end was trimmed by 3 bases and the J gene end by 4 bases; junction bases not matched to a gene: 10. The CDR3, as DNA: TGTGCCAGCTCACCGTCTTTGGGACGGGGGGGAGAGACCCAGTACTTC. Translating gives CASSPSLGRGGETQYF.

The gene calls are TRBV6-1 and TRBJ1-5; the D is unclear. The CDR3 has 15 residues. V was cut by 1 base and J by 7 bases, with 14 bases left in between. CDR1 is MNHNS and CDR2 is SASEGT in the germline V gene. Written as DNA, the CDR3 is TGTGCCAGCAGTGAAGTCCTCCCGAACGGACAGCCCCAGCATTTT. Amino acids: CASSEVLPNGQPQHF.